This T cell receptor (beta chain) was found in a study of beta chain features in type 1 diabetes. On the study more broadly: Fewer than 140,000,000 sorted cells were examined across all samples.

Stem cell-like memory, regulatory, central memory and naive CD4+ cells were sorted via CD45RO/CCR7/CD25/CD127/CD95/CD27. All of the isolated RNA was reverse transcribed, so expressed TCRB transcripts were sequenced. This table comes from immunoSEQ multiplex PCR, and its TCRdb copy is limited to in-frame clones, with some not included. The sample lists about 280,000 clones, over 14% seen once, with around 0.015% in the top ten. This clone was found a few times. Antigen unknown. Study-level points and caveats: Shortening that was moderate but significant affected the TCRB CDR3s of Type 1 diabetes patients in all four CD4+ subsets. Naive, central memory and Treg TCRB repertoires appeared more alike in patients than in healthy donors. Cells that show high TCR expression could be over-represented by cDNA sequencing.

V dropped 6 bases and J dropped 4 bases, with 12 bases sitting between them. The CDR3 consists of 13 residues. CDR1 and CDR2 from the germline V gene are MNHNY and SVGAGI (reference sequence). V usage is TRBV6-6 and J usage is TRBJ1-2; D might be TRBD1 (5 bases). The clonotype was recovered from a man aged 18 to 29 with type 1 diabetes. Material for sequencing was naive CD4+ T cells from blood. CDR3 sequence: CASRMDTSYGYTF. CDR3 bases: TGTGCCAGCAGGATGGACACAAGCTATGGCTACACCTTC.